These 31 T cell receptor beta chains were sequenced from one sample in a study of blood T cell repertoires in COVID-19. The table came from immunoSEQ multiplex PCR; TCRdb's copy has only in-frame clones and leaves some out. This sample has some 300,000 clones, with 85% to 90% found just once. Material: PBMCs or T cells enriched from blood (not recorded which). The origin of the receptors is a woman aged 45-59 years who had been exposed to COVID-19.

This rearrangement joins TRBV29-1 to TRBJ1-3; D ambiguous. Trimming cost V 4 bases and J 0 bases, with 10 bases left between them. The CDR3 consists of 14 residues. Germline CDR1 and CDR2: SQVTM and ANQGSEA. The CDR3 loop reads CSVAPRSSGNTIYF. Written as DNA, the CDR3 is TGCAGCGTTGCACCAAGGAGCTCTGGAAACACCATATATTTT.

J is TRBJ2-6 and V is TRBV19; 9 nucleotides align to TRBD1. Germline-derived CDR1 and CDR2 are LNHDA and SQIVND (reference sequence). V shed 8 bases and J 2 bases; nucleotides not matched to a gene: 4. This CDR3 has 15 residues. The CDR3 here is CASRDRVTGANVLTF. The CDR3 DNA is TGTGCCAGTCGGGACAGGGTAACTGGGGCCAACGTCCTGACTTTC. Complete variable domain (other parts from reference TRBV19 and TRBJ2-6): DGGITQSPKYLFRKEGQNVTLSCEQNLNHDAMYWYRQDPGQGLRLIYYSQIVNDFQKGDIAEGYSVSREKKESFPLTVTSAQKNPTAFYLCASRDRVTGANVLTFGAGSRLTVL.

The chain carries TRBV5-4 and TRBJ2-7, with 9 nucleotides matching TRBD1. The CDR3 has 14 residues. CDR1 is SGHNT, CDR2 YYREEE, per germline (reference sequence). V dropped 0 bases and J dropped 10; count of bases not matched to a gene: 8. Here the CDR3 DNA reads TGTGCCAGCAGCTTGGTGGCCGGGACAGGGAACCAGTACTTC. This translates into CASSLVAGTGNQYF.

The rearrangement uses TRBV9 and TRBJ2-1, with 7 bases lining up with TRBD2. The CDR3 runs 15 residues. V lost 3 bases and J lost 5; bases outside the gene matches: 8. Germline assignment: CDR1 SGDLS and CDR2 YYNGEE. CDR3 region: CASSDTGTTHNEQFF. The CDR3 region has the DNA TGTGCCAGCAGCGACACCGGGACTACGCACAATGAGCAGTTCTTC.

V is TRBV6-4 and J is TRBJ1-4; the D gene is possibly TRBD1 (6 bases). Trimming took 6 bases from V and 4 from J, leaving 15 bases between them. From germline, CDR1 is MRHNA and CDR2 SNTAGT. The CDR3 loop spans 15 amino acids. The DNA of the CDR3 is TGTGCCAGCAGGGGACAAGATAACCTTAATGAAAAACTGTTTTTT. This encodes CASRGQDNLNEKLFF.

The chain employs TRBV6-5 and TRBJ1-5; the D is unclear. Germline values: CDR1 MNHEY, CDR2 SVGAGI. The CDR3 consists of 12 residues. V gave up 6 bases and J gave up 3 bases, with 6 bases separating them. CDR3 sequence reads: CASRQTNQPQHF. CDR3 in DNA: TGTGCCAGCAGACAGACCAATCAGCCCCAGCATTTT.

This clone was seen a few times. This chain uses TRBV28 with TRBJ1-5, with 7 nucleotides matching TRBD1. The CDR3 runs 14 residues. The V segment lost 6 bases and the J segment 6 bases; nucleotides outside the gene matches: 8. Germline loops: CDR1 MDHEN, CDR2 SYDVKM. CDR3 in DNA: TGTGCCAGCAGACCTACAGGGGCGGGTCAGCCCCAGCATTTT. Protein product: CASRPTGAGQPQHF. Looking up the rest from reference TRBV28 and TRBJ1-5 gives the full variable domain: DVKVTQSSRYLVKRTGEKVFLECVQDMDHENMFWYRQDPGLGLRLIYFSYDVKMKEKGDIPEGYSVSREKKERFSLILESASTNQTSMYLCASRPTGAGQPQHFGDGTRLSIL.

The V gene is TRBV28, the J gene TRBJ1-1; D might be TRBD1 (6 bases). V lost 6 bases to trimming and J lost 11 bases, with 16 bases between them. Looked up from germline, CDR1 is MDHEN and CDR2 is SYDVKM. There are 12 residues in the CDR3. The CDR3 coding sequence is TGTGCCAGCAGCGCAAACAGGGTTGAGGCTTTCTTT. As protein: CASSANRVEAFF.

The V and J genes are TRBV2 and TRBJ1-3; TRBD1 is a possible D gene (6 bases). CDR1 is SNHLY and CDR2 is FYNNEI in the germline V gene. The CDR3 runs 12 residues. V was shortened by 3 bases and J by 7 bases, with 7 bases between the two germline ends. The CDR3 nucleotides read TGTGCCAGCAGTGACCAGGGGAACACCATATATTTT. The encoded protein is CASSDQGNTIYF.

The chain couples TRBV10-3 to TRBJ1-6; TRBD1 agrees at 8 bases. V lost 4 bases and J lost 7; bases outside the gene matches: 3. The CDR3 extends over 14 amino acids. CDR1 ENHRY and CDR2 SYGVKD come from the germline V gene. The CDR3 DNA is TGTGCCATCAGTGGGCAGGGGGCGAATTCACCCCTCCACTTT. Amino acids: CAISGQGANSPLHF.

The chain joins TRBV11-2 to TRBJ2-4, with D tentatively TRBD2 (6 bases). Germline CDR1 SGHAT, CDR2 FQNNGV. CDR3 length: 14 residues. V lost 1 base, J lost 8 bases, and 12 bases lay in between. The CDR3 spells CASSLGLVRDIQYF. As DNA, the CDR3 is TGTGCCAGCAGCTTAGGACTAGTGAGGGACATTCAGTACTTC.

This chain uses TRBV30 with TRBJ1-1; D is possibly TRBD1 (6 bases). In germline, CDR1 is GTSNPN, CDR2 SVGIG (reference sequence). Trimming removed 0 bases from V and 11 bases from J, with 13 bases in between. The CDR3 totals 12 residues. CDR3 sequence reads: CAWSVGAGDAFF. CDR3 nucleotide sequence: TGTGCCTGGAGTGTAGGGGCAGGGGACGCTTTCTTT. Filled out from reference TRBV30 and TRBJ1-1, the complete variable domain reads SQTIHQWPATLVQPVGSPLSLECTVEGTSNPNLYWYRQAAGRGLQLLFYSVGIGQISSEVPQNLSASRPQDRQFILSSKKLLLSDSGFYLCAWSVGAGDAFFGQGTRLTVV.

The chain links TRBV11-2 to TRBJ1-5; D is undetermined. The CDR3 length is 12 residues. With 5 bases removed from V and 8 bases from J, the gap between germline ends came to 10 bases. Looked up from germline, CDR1 is SGHAT and CDR2 is FQNNGV. CDR3 amino acids: CASSRGSEPQHF. As DNA, the CDR3 is TGTGCCAGCAGCCGAGGCTCGGAGCCCCAGCATTTT.

The chain uses TRBV4-1 and TRBJ1-3, with D perhaps matching TRBD1 (5 bases). Germline assignment: CDR1 MGHRA and CDR2 YSYEKL. V was trimmed by 1 base and J by 4 bases, leaving 17 bases between them. The CDR3 has 17 amino acids. This CDR3 is CASSQVGGTRGGNTIYF. The CDR3 nucleotides are TGCGCCAGCAGCCAAGTTGGGGGGACCCGAGGGGGAAACACCATATATTTT.

This clone was seen just once. V gene TRBV5-1 combines with J gene TRBJ2-2; 8 nucleotides agree with TRBD1. From germline, CDR1 is SGHRS and CDR2 YFSETQ. The CDR3 extends over 15 amino acids. V gave up 1 base and J gave up 7 bases; unmatched junction bases: 6. CDR3 DNA: TGCGCCAGCAGCTTGATAGAACAGGGGGTCGGGGAGCTGTTTTTT. Protein sequence: CASSLIEQGVGELFF.

The chain is built from TRBV3-1 (or the pseudogene TRBV3-2) and TRBJ1-2; the D gene is possibly TRBD1 (6 bases). The CDR3 totals 14 residues. CDR1 and CDR2 from the germline V gene are LGHDT and YNNKEL (reference sequence). Trimming pared 1 base from V and 6 bases from J, leaving 12 bases between. CDR3 coding DNA: TGTGCCAGCAGCCAAGCTGTGTCAGGGGATGGCTACACCTTC. Translating gives CASSQAVSGDGYTF.

The chain links TRBV3-1 (or the pseudogene TRBV3-2) to TRBJ1-2; a possible D gene is TRBD1 (6 bases). The CDR3 is made up of 17 amino acids. Germline assignment: CDR1 LGHDT and CDR2 YNNKEL (reference sequence). V was cut by 2 bases and J by 4 bases, with 20 bases left in between. The CDR3 DNA follows: TGTGCCAGCAGCCAAACATCAGGGGAAACCTACCCCTATGGCTACACCTTC. As protein: CASSQTSGETYPYGYTF.

The gene calls are TRBV18 and TRBJ1-1; 8 positions agree with TRBD1. The CDR3 has 17 residues. After removal of 5 bases from V and 3 bases from J, the junction contained 14 bases not matched to a gene. The germline V gene has CDR1 KGHSH and CDR2 LQKENI. The CDR3 coding sequence is TGTGCCAGCTCATCCGGACAGGGCCTAAGGGGATACACTGAAGCTTTCTTT. Protein product: CASSSGQGLRGYTEAFF.

The chain couples TRBV15 to TRBJ2-2; a weak D match, TRBD1 (6 bases). The CDR3 contains 15 residues. Trimming took off 0 bases at V and 6 bases at J, with 11 bases between the two ends. From germline, CDR1 is LNHNV and CDR2 YYDKDF (reference sequence). The CDR3 here is CATSRDRGSPGELFF. In nucleotides, the CDR3 is TGTGCCACCAGCAGAGATAGGGGGTCCCCCGGGGAGCTGTTTTTT.

The genes are TRBV6-1 and TRBJ1-1, with TRBD1 matching 9 bases. J lost 4 bases, V lost 4 bases, and 16 bases had no gene match. This CDR3 has 18 amino acids. Germline loops: CDR1 MNHNS, CDR2 SASEGT. Written as DNA, the CDR3 is TGTGCCAGCAGTGTACCACGGGACAGGGTTTCTTTACGCACTGAAGCTTTCTTT. It codes for CASSVPRDRVSLRTEAFF.

The chain has TRBV10-3 and TRBJ1-1; 7 positions match TRBD1. From germline, CDR1 is ENHRY and CDR2 SYGVKD. V shed 5 bases, J shed 7 bases, and the junction held 7 bases outside the gene matches. This CDR3 is built from 13 residues. CDR3 in DNA: TGTGCCATCAGTACCAACAGGGGAGGTGAAGCTTTCTTT. It yields the protein CAISTNRGGEAFF.

The chain employs TRBV27 and TRBJ1-2, with D possibly TRBD1 on 6 matching bases. The CDR3 is made up of 14 amino acids. The germline V gene encodes CDR1 MNHEY and CDR2 SMNVEV (reference sequence). The V and J ends lost 6 bases and 0 bases respectively, with 11 bases between them. Written as DNA, the CDR3 is TGTGCCAGCAGGGAACAGGGAACTAACTATGGCTACACCTTC. Protein: CASREQGTNYGYTF.

The chain uses TRBV5-5 and TRBJ1-5, with no clear D. The ends were cut back, 3 bases at V and 1 base at J, with 14 bases in the middle. This CDR3 spans 16 amino acids. Germline V lookup: CDR1 SGHKS, CDR2 YYEKEE (reference sequence). CDR3 in DNA: TGTGCCAGCAGCTCGGACTCCCATAAGAGCAATCAGCCCCAGCATTTT. This translates into CASSSDSHKSNQPQHF.

The V call is TRBV7-8, the J call TRBJ1-6; maybe TRBD1 (5 bases). This CDR3 spans 14 amino acids. The germline CDR1 and CDR2 sequences are SGHVS and FQNEAQ. V was shortened by 7 bases and J by 6 bases, with 13 bases between the two germline ends. For the CDR3, the DNA is TGTGCCAGCAACGAGCAGGGCCTTAATTCACCCCTCCACTTT. Translation gives CASNEQGLNSPLHF. The full variable domain, with the rest looked up from reference TRBV7-8 and TRBJ1-6, is GAGVSQSPRYKVAKRGQDVALRCDPISGHVSLFWYQQALGQGPEFLTYFQNEAQLDKSGLPSDRFFAERPEGSVSTLKIQRTQQEDSAVYLCASNEQGLNSPLHFGNGTRLTVT.

The chain links TRBV29-1 to TRBJ1-6; 12 nucleotides align to TRBD1. Trimming at V came to 6 bases and at J to 9 bases, leaving 6 bases not matched to a gene. The length of the CDR3 is 14 residues. Germline lookup yields CDR1 SQVTM and CDR2 ANQGSEA. CDR3: CSVGQGAPGSPLHF. CDR3 sequence (DNA): TGCAGCGTGGGACAGGGGGCGCCAGGTTCACCCCTCCACTTT.

V gene TRBV7-8 combines with J gene TRBJ2-7; 8 bases line up with TRBD2. V was clipped by 3 bases and J by 4 bases; unmatched bases: 5. The CDR3 totals 14 residues. Germline V gives CDR1 SGHVS, CDR2 FQNEAQ. The CDR3 DNA is TGTGCCAGCAGCTTGCCGGGGGGGCCGTACGAGCAGTACTTC. Translation gives CASSLPGGPYEQYF. The full variable domain, with the rest looked up from reference TRBV7-8 and TRBJ2-7, is GAGVSQSPRYKVAKRGQDVALRCDPISGHVSLFWYQQALGQGPEFLTYFQNEAQLDKSGLPSDRFFAERPEGSVSTLKIQRTQQEDSAVYLCASSLPGGPYEQYFGPGTRLTVT.

The V gene is TRBV3-1 (or the pseudogene TRBV3-2), the J gene TRBJ2-7; 8 positions match TRBD2. Germline-derived CDR1 and CDR2 are LGHDT and YNNKEL (reference sequence). The CDR3 is 16 residues long. V shed 1 base and J 2 bases; nucleotides not matched to a gene: 7. The CDR3 sequence is CASSQVVLAGPYEQYF. For the CDR3, the DNA is TGTGCCAGCAGCCAAGTGGTGTTAGCGGGGCCCTACGAGCAGTACTTC.

This chain links TRBV6-1 with TRBJ2-7; tentatively, D is TRBD2 (5 bases). V was clipped by 2 bases and J by 2 bases, with 16 bases between them. The CDR3 totals 16 residues. CDR1 is MNHNS, CDR2 SASEGT, per germline. The CDR3, as DNA: TGTGCCAGCAGTGAAATCTCCGGGGATGGCACCTACGAGCAGTACTTC. Translated: CASSEISGDGTYEQYF.

This sequence joins TRBV4-1 and TRBJ1-2; D perhaps matches TRBD1 (5 bases). The CDR3 length is 17 residues. V lost 1 base and J 2 bases, leaving 17 bases between the germline ends. Germline V CDR1 and CDR2: MGHRA, YSYEKL. The CDR3 bases are TGCGCCAGCAGCCAAGGGTTCGGAAAACAGGCCAACTATGGCTACACCTTC. This translates into CASSQGFGKQANYGYTF.

This clone was found once. One end of the junction varies from germline; a read error may be responsible. The chain joins TRBV20-1 to TRBJ1-5; TRBD1 matches 7 bases. This CDR3 spans 16 amino acids. CDR1 DFQATT and CDR2 SNEGSKA come from the germline V gene (reference sequence). CDR3 residues: CSASNPHLGGNQPQHF. CDR3 nucleotide sequence: TGCAGTGCTAGTAACCCTCATCTAGGGGGCAACCAGCCCCAGCATTTT.

The chain recombines TRBV6-2 or TRBV6-3 with TRBJ1-1, with D perhaps TRBD1 (5 bases). This CDR3 comprises 12 residues. Germline V gives CDR1 MNHEY, CDR2 SVGEGT. Trimming cost V 5 bases and J 5 bases, with 9 bases left between them. CDR3 residues: CASSIRGTEAFF. DNA for the CDR3: TGTGCCAGCAGTATTCGGGGGACTGAAGCTTTCTTT.